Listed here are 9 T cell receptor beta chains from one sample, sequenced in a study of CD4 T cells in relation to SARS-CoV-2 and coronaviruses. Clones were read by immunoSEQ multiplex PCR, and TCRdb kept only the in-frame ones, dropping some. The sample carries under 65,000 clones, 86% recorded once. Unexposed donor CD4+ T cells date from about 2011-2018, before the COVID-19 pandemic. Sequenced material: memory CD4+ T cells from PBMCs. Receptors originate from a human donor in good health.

The CDR3 loop reads CASSLPSGASTDTQYF. For the CDR3, the DNA is TGCGCCAGCAGCTTGCCTAGCGGAGCTAGCACAGATACGCAGTATTTT. The V gene is TRBV5-1, the J gene TRBJ2-3, with 7 positions matching TRBD2. The CDR3 totals 16 residues. V dropped 1 base and J dropped 0; count of bases not matched to a gene: 5. Germline values: CDR1 SGHRS, CDR2 YFSETQ.

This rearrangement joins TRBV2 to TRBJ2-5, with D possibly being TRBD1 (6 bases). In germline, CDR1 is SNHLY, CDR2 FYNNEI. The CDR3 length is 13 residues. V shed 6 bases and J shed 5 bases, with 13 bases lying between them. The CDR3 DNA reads TGTGCCAGCAGGTGGGGGCTGCGGGAGACCCAGTACTTC. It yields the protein CASRWGLRETQYF.

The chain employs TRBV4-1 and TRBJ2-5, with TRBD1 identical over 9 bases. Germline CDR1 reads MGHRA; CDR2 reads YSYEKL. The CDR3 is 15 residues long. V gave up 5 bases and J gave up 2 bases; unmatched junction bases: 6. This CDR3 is CASSSRDRAQETQYF. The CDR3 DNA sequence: TGCGCCAGCAGCTCCCGGGACAGGGCTCAAGAGACCCAGTACTTC.

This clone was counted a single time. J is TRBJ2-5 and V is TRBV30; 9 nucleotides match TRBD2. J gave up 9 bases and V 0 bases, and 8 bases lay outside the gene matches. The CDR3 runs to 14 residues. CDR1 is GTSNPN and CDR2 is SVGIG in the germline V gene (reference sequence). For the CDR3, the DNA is TGTGCCTGGAGTGTACCTAGCGGGAAGGTGGCCCAGTACTTC. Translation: CAWSVPSGKVAQYF.

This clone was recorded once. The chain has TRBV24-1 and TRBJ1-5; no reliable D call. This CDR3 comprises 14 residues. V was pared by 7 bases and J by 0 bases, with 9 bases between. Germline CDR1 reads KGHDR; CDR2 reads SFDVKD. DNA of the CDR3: TGTGCCACCAGCGGAGACCATAGCAATCAGCCCCAGCATTTT. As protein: CATSGDHSNQPQHF.

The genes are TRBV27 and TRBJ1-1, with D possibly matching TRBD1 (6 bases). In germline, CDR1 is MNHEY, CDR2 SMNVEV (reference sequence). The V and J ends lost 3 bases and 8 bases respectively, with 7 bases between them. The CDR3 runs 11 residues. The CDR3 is CASSLRGEAFF. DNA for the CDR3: TGTGCCAGCAGTTTGAGGGGGGAAGCTTTCTTT.

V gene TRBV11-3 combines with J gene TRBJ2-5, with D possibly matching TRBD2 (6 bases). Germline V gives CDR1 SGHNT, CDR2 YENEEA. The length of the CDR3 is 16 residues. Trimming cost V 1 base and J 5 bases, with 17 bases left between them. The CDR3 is CASSLAGVGGWETQYF. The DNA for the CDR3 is TGTGCCAGCAGCTTAGCTGGAGTGGGAGGATGGGAGACCCAGTACTTC.

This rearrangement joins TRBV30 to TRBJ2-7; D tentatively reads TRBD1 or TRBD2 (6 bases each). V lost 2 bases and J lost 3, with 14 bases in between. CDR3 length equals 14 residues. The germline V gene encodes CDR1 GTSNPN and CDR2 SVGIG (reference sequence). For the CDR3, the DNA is TGTGCCTGGAGTTTCGGGGGCGCGGACTACGAGCAGTACTTC. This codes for CAWSFGGADYEQYF.

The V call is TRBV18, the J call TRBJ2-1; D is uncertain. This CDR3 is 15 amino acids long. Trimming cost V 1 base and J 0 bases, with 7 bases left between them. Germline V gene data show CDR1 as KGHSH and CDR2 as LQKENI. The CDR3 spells CASSPRRSSYNEQFF. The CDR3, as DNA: TGTGCCAGCTCACCACGCCGGAGCTCCTACAATGAGCAGTTCTTC.